This T cell receptor beta chain came from a study of T cells in Graves' hyperthyroidism and ophthalmopathy. Study results and caveats: Median prediction lead before ophthalmopathy onset was 5 to 7 months with the model.

Remarks on this clonotype: Its antigen is as yet unknown.

Amplification yielded TCR beta CDR3 regions, with RNA transcripts as the source. RT-PCR in the first round (using the HTBI primer set) targeted the TCR CDR3. TCRdb re-derived calls from the multiplex PCR reads in MiXCR, one entry per CDR3 protein. The sample has 600,000 to 800,000 distinct CDR3 sequences; around 40% are singletons. The CDR3 consists of 16 residues. Looked up from germline, CDR1 is SEHNR and CDR2 is FQNEAQ (reference sequence). V was clipped by 7 bases and J by 3 bases, with 19 bases between them. The sample comprised blood. The sequence was obtained from a woman aged 40 to 49 with Graves' hyperthyroidism. The chain uses TRBV7-9 and TRBJ1-5, with D unresolved. The CDR3 sequence: CASTVGRGLVNQPQHF. The CDR3 DNA reads as TGTGCCAGCACAGTCGGCCGGGGATTGGTCAATCAGCCCCAGCATTTT.